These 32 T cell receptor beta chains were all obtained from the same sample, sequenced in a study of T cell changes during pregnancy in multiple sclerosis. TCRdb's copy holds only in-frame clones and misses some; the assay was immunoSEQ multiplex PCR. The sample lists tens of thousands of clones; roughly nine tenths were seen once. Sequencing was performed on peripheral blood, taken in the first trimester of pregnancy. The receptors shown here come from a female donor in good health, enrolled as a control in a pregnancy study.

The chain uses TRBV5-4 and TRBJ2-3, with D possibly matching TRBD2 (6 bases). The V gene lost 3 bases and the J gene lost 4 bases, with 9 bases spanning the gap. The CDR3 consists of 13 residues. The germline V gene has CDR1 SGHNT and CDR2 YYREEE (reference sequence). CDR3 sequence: CASSSSSADTQYF. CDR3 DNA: TGTGCCAGCAGCTCCTCTAGCGCAGATACGCAGTATTTT.

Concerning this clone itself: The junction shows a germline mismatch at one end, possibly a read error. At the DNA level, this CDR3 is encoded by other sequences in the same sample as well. The CDR3 region is CASSLAGVVNTEAFF. In nucleotides, the CDR3 is TGTGCCAGCAGTTTGGCCGGTGTGGTGAACACTGAAGCTTTCTTT. V usage is TRBV5-4 and J usage is TRBJ1-1; D gene unclear. The germline CDR1 and CDR2 sequences are SGHNT and YYREEE (reference sequence). This CDR3 has 15 residues.

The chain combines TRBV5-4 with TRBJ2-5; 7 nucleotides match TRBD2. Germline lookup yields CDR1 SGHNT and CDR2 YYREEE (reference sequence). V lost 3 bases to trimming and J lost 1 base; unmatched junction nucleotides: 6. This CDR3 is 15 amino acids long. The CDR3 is CASSSKTSVQETQYF. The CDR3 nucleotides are TGTGCCAGCAGCTCAAAAACTAGCGTCCAAGAGACCCAGTACTTC.

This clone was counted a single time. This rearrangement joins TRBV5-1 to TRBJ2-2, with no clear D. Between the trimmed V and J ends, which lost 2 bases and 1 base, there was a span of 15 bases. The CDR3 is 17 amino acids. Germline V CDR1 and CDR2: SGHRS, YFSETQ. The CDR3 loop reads CASSFLQSRQNTGELFF. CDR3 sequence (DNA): TGCGCCAGCAGCTTCTTACAGAGCAGACAGAACACCGGGGAGCTGTTTTTT.

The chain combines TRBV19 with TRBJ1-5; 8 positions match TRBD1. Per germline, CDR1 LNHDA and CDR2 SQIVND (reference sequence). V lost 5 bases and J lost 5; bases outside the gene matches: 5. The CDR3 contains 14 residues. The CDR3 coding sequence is TGTGCCAGTAGTCAGGACAGGGATTATCAGCCCCAGCATTTT. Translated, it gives CASSQDRDYQPQHF. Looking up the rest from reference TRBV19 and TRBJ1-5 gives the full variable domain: DGGITQSPKYLFRKEGQNVTLSCEQNLNHDAMYWYRQDPGQGLRLIYYSQIVNDFQKGDIAEGYSVSREKKESFPLTVTSAQKNPTAFYLCASSQDRDYQPQHFGDGTRLSIL.

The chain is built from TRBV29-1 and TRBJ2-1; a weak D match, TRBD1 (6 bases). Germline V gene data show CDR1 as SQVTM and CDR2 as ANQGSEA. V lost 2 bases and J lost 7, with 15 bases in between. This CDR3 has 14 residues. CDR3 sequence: CSVERGRGGNEQFF. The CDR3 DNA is TGCAGCGTTGAAAGGGGCAGGGGCGGAAATGAGCAGTTCTTC.

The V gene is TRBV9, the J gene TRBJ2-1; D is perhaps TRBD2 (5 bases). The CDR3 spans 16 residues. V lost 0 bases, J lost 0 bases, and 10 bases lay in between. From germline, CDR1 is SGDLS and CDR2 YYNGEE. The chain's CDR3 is CASSVGEFSSYNEQFF. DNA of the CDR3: TGTGCCAGCAGCGTAGGGGAGTTTAGCTCCTACAATGAGCAGTTCTTC.

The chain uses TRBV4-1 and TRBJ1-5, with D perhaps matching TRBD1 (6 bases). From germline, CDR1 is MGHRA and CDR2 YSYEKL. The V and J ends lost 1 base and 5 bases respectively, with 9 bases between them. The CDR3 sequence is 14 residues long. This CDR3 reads CASSQGQVDQPQHF. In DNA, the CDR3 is TGCGCCAGCAGCCAAGGACAGGTCGATCAGCCCCAGCATTTT.

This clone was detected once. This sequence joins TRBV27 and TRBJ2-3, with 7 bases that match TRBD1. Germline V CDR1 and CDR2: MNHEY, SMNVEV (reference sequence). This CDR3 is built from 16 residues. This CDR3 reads CPPVASDRRPTDTQYF. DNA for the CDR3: TGTCCCCCGGTGGCCTCGGACAGGAGACCCACAGATACGCAGTATTTT.

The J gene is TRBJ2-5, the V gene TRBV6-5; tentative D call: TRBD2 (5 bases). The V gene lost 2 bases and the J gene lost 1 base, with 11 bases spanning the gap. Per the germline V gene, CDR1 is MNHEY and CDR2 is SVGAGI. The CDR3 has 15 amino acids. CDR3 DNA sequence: TGTGCCAGCAGTTACCGGCCTACTAGCCAAGAGACCCAGTACTTC. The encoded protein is CASSYRPTSQETQYF.

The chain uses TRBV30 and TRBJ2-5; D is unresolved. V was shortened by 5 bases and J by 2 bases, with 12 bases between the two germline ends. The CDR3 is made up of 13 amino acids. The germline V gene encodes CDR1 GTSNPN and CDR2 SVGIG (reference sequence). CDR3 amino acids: CAWERLQQETQYF. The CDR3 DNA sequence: TGTGCCTGGGAGCGACTGCAACAAGAGACCCAGTACTTC.

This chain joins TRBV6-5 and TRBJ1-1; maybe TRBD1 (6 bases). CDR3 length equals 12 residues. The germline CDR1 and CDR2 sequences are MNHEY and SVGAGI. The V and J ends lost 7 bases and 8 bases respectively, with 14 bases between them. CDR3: CASTGSQGEAFF. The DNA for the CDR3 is TGTGCCAGCACTGGGTCACAGGGAGAAGCTTTCTTT.

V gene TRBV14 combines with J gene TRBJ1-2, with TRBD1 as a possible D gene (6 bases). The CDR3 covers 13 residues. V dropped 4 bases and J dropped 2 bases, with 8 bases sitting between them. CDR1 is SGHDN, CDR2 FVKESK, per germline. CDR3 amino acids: CASSPQGNYGYTF. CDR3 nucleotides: TGTGCCAGCAGCCCACAGGGAAACTATGGCTACACCTTC.

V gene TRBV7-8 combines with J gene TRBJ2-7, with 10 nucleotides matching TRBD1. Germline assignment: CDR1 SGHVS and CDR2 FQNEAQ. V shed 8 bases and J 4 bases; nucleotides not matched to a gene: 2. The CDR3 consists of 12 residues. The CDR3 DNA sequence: TGTGCCAGCGGGACAGGGGTATACGAGCAGTACTTC. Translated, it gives CASGTGVYEQYF.

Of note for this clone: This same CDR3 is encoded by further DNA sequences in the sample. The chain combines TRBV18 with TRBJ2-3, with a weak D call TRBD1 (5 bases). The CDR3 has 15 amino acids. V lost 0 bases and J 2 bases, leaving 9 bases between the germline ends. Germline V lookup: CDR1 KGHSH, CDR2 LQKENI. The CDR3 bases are TGTGCCAGCTCACCACCCCAGGGAATCACAGATACGCAGTATTTT. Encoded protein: CASSPPQGITDTQYF. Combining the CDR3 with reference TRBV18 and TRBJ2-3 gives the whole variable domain NAGVMQNPRHLVRRRGQEARLRCSPMKGHSHVYWYRQLPEEGLKFMVYLQKENIIDESGMPKERFSAEFPKEGPSILRIQQVVRGDSAAYFCASSPPQGITDTQYFGPGTRLTVL.

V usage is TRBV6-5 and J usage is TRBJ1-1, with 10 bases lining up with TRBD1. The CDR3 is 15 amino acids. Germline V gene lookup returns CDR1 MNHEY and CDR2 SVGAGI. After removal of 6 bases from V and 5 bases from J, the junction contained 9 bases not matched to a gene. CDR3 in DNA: TGTGCCAGCAGATCGACAGGGGGCCCTAAAACTGAAGCTTTCTTT. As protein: CASRSTGGPKTEAFF.

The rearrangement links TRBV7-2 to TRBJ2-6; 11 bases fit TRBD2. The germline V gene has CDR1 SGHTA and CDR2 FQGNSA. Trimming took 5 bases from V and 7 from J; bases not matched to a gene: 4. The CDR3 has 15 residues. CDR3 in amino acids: CASSPRLAGANVLTF. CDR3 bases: TGTGCCAGCAGCCCCCGACTAGCGGGAGCCAACGTCCTGACTTTC. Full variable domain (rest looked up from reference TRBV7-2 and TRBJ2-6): GAGVSQSPSNKVTEKGKDVELRCDPISGHTALYWYRQSLGQGLEFLIYFQGNSAPDKSGLPSDRFSAERTGGSVSTLTIQRTQQEDSAVYLCASSPRLAGANVLTFGAGSRLTVL.

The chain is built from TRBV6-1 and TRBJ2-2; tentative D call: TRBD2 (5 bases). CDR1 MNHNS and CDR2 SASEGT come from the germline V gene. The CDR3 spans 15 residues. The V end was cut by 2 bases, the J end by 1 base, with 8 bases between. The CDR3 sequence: CASSELAGNTGELFF. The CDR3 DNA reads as TGTGCCAGCAGTGAATTGGCGGGGAACACCGGGGAGCTGTTTTTT.

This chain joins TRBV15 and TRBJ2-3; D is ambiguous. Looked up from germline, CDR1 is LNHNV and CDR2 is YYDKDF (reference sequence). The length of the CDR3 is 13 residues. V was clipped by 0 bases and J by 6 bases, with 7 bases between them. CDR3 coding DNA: TGTGCCACCAGCAGAGACCCCCAGGATACGCAGTATTTT. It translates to CATSRDPQDTQYF.

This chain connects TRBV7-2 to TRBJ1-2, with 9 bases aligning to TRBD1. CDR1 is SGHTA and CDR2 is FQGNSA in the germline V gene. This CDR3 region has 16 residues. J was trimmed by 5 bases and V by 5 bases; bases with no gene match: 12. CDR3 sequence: CASSTRTGVEQYGYTF. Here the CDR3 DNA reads TGTGCCAGCAGCACGCGGACAGGGGTAGAGCAATATGGCTACACCTTC. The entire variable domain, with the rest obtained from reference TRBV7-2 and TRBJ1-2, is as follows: GAGVSQSPSNKVTEKGKDVELRCDPISGHTALYWYRQSLGQGLEFLIYFQGNSAPDKSGLPSDRFSAERTGGSVSTLTIQRTQQEDSAVYLCASSTRTGVEQYGYTFGSGTRLTVV.

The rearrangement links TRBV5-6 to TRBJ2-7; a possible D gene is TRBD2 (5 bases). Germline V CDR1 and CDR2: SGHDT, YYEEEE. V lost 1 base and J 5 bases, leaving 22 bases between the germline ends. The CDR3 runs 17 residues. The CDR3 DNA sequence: TGTGCCAGCAGCTTGTGGAGGAGGCCAGGCGCCTCGGACGAGCAGTACTTC. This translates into CASSLWRRPGASDEQYF.

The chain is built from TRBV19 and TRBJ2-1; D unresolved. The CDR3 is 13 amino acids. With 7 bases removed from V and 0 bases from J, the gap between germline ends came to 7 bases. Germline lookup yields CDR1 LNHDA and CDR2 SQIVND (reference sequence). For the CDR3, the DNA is TGTGCCAGTATGGGCTACTCCTACAATGAGCAGTTCTTC. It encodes CASMGYSYNEQFF.

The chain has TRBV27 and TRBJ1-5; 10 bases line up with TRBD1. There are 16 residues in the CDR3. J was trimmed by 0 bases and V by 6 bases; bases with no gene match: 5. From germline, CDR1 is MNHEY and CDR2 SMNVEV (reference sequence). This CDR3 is CASRTGQGPSNQPQHF. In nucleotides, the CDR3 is TGTGCCAGCAGGACGGGACAGGGGCCTAGCAATCAGCCCCAGCATTTT.

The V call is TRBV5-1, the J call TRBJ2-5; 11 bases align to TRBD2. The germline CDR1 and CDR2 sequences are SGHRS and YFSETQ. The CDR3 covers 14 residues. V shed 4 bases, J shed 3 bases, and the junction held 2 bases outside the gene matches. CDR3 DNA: TGCGCCAGCAGCGCGGGACTAGCGGAAGAGACCCAGTACTTC. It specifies CASSAGLAEETQYF.

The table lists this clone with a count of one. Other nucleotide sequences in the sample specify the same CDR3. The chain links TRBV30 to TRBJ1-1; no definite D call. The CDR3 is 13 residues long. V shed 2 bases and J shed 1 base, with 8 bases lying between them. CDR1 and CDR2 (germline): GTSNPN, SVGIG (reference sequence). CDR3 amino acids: CAWSRRANTEAFF. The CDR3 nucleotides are TGTGCCTGGAGTCGGCGGGCGAACACTGAAGCTTTCTTT. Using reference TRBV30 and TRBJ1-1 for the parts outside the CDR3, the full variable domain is SQTIHQWPATLVQPVGSPLSLECTVEGTSNPNLYWYRQAAGRGLQLLFYSVGIGQISSEVPQNLSASRPQDRQFILSSKKLLLSDSGFYLCAWSRRANTEAFFGQGTRLTVV.

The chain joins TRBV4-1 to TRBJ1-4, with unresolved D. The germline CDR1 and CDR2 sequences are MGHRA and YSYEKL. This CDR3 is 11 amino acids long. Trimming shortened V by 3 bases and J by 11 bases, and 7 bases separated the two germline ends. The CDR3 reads CASSQYQKLFF. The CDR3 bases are TGCGCCAGCAGCCAGTACCAGAAACTGTTTTTT.

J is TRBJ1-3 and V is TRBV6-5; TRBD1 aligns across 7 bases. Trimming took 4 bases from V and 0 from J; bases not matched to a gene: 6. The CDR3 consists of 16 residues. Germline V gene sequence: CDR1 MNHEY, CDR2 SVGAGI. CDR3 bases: TGTGCCAGCAGTTCCCGGACAGGAATCTCTGGAAACACCATATATTTT. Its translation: CASSSRTGISGNTIYF.

The chain's CDR3 is CASSHDRQGGTEAFF. CDR3 in DNA: TGCGCCAGCAGCCATGATAGACAGGGGGGAACTGAAGCTTTCTTT. This sequence joins TRBV4-1 and TRBJ1-1; 9 nucleotides line up with TRBD1. This CDR3 is 15 amino acids long. The germline gives CDR1 MGHRA, CDR2 YSYEKL. Unmatched junction bases numbered 7, after V lost 3 bases and J lost 5 bases.

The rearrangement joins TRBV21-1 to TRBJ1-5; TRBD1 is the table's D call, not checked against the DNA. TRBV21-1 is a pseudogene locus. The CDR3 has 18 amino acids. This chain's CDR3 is CASSKYSGGTDNNQPQHF. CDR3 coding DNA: TGTGCCAGCAGCAAATATTCAGGCGGGACAGATAACAATCAGCCCCAGCATTTT.

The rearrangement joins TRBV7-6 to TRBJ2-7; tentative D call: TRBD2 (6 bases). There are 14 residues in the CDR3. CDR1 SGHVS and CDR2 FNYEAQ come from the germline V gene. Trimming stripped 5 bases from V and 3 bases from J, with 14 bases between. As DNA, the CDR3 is TGTGCCAGCAGCCCCGTGGCGGGGATCTACGAGCAGTACTTC. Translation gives CASSPVAGIYEQYF. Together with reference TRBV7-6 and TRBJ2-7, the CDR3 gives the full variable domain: GAGVSQSPRYKVTKRGQDVALRCDPISGHVSLYWYRQALGQGPEFLTYFNYEAQQDKSGLPNDRFSAERPEGSISTLTIQRTEQRDSAMYRCASSPVAGIYEQYFGPGTRLTVT.

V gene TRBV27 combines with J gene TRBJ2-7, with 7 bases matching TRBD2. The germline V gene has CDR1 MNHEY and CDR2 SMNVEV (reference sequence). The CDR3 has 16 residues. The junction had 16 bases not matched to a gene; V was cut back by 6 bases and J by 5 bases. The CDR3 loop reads CASSPGASGGRDEQYF. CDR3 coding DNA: TGTGCCAGCAGCCCCGGGGCTAGCGGAGGTCGGGACGAGCAGTACTTC.

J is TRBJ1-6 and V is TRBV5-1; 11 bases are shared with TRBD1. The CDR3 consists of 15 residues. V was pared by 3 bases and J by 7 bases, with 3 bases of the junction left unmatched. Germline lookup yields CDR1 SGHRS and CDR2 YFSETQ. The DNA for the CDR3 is TGCGCCAGCAGCTCTGGACAGGGGGCGAATTCACCCCTCCACTTT. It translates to CASSSGQGANSPLHF.